The next 18 T cell receptor beta chains were all read from a single sample in a study of beta chain features in type 1 diabetes. Study-level results: Type 1 diabetes patients showed a moderate but significant shortening of TCRB CDR3s in all four CD4+ subsets.

cDNA synthesis used the whole RNA isolate, giving expressed TCRB sequences. Some clones are missing from TCRdb's copy, which holds only in-frame ones; the method was immunoSEQ multiplex PCR. The repertoire holds 640,000 or so clones, 13% seen once, with less than 0.025% in the top ten. Antigens for these TCRs are unknown. The sample consisted of naive CD4+ T cells from blood. The receptors stem from a man aged 18 to 29 with type 1 diabetes.

The chain's CDR3 is CASSPGPGQPQHF. The CDR3 nucleotides read TGTGCCAGTAGTCCGGGTCCGGGGCAGCCCCAGCATTTT. V usage is TRBV19 and J usage is TRBJ1-5; unclear D gene. The CDR3 length is 13 residues. V lost 5 bases and J lost 7, with 12 bases in between. Germline CDR1 and CDR2: LNHDA and SQIVND (reference sequence).

The chain combines TRBV6-5 with TRBJ2-1; TRBD1 is a possible D gene (5 bases). CDR3 length equals 16 residues. The V gene lost 3 bases and the J gene lost 8 bases, with 20 bases spanning the gap. CDR1 MNHEY and CDR2 SVGAGI come from the germline V gene. This chain's CDR3 is CASSYAGQGKGDEQFF. DNA for the CDR3: TGTGCCAGCAGTTATGCCGGGCAGGGAAAAGGGGATGAGCAGTTCTTC.

A note on this clone: Other nucleotide sequences in the sample specify the same CDR3. The chain employs TRBV7-9 and TRBJ2-2; the D gene is possibly TRBD2 (5 bases). Germline-derived CDR1 and CDR2 are SEHNR and FQNEAQ (reference sequence). This CDR3 has 15 residues. Trimming stripped 3 bases from V and 5 bases from J, with 13 bases between. In nucleotides, the CDR3 is TGTGCCAGCAGCTTGTGGACTGTGGGTACCGGGGAGCTGTTTTTT. This codes for CASSLWTVGTGELFF.

The chain carries TRBV10-3 and TRBJ1-2, with D unclear. The V gene's germline CDR1 is ENHRY and CDR2 SYGVKD. The CDR3 spans 15 residues. Trimming stripped 3 bases from V and 7 bases from J, with 18 bases between. CDR3 DNA: TGTGCCATCAGTGATTCCGGCACGGGGAATCTTGGCTACACCTTC. Its translation: CAISDSGTGNLGYTF.

The V gene is TRBV29-1, the J gene TRBJ1-1; 9 positions agree with TRBD1. The CDR3 runs to 13 residues. J lost 3 bases, V lost 6 bases, and 5 bases had no gene match. Germline V gene lookup returns CDR1 SQVTM and CDR2 ANQGSEA. The CDR3 loop is CSVLTGGYTEAFF. The CDR3 bases are TGCAGCGTCTTGACAGGGGGGTACACTGAAGCTTTCTTT.

This clone was seen more than once but under ten times. This chain links TRBV6-6 with TRBJ1-1; no reliable D call. The V gene's germline CDR1 is MNHNY and CDR2 SVGAGI (reference sequence). V lost 0 bases to trimming and J lost 0 bases, with 11 bases between them. CDR3 length: 16 amino acids. CDR3 nucleotide sequence: TGTGCCAGCAGTTACTCAGAGGGCTCTATGAACACTGAAGCTTTCTTT. Its protein product is CASSYSEGSMNTEAFF.

This chain joins TRBV6-5 and TRBJ1-5, with 8 bases that match TRBD1. Germline V gene lookup returns CDR1 MNHEY and CDR2 SVGAGI. The CDR3 spans 15 residues. After removal of 5 bases from V and 2 bases from J, the junction contained 5 bases not matched to a gene. CDR3 amino acids: CASSTQGAGNQPQHF. In nucleotides, the CDR3 is TGTGCCAGCAGTACCCAGGGGGCTGGCAATCAGCCCCAGCATTTT.

Comment on this clone: Other DNA sequences of this sample code for an identical CDR3. CDR3 sequence: CASSPGADTEAFF. Written as DNA, the CDR3 is TGTGCCAGCTCACCAGGCGCAGACACTGAAGCTTTCTTT. V is TRBV18 and J is TRBJ1-1, with unresolved D. The CDR3 loop spans 13 amino acids. Trimming removed 2 bases from V and 3 bases from J, with 7 bases in between. The germline V gene has CDR1 KGHSH and CDR2 LQKENI.

CDR3 loop: CASSPGRGLGNEQYF. The CDR3 nucleotides read TGTGCCAGCAGCCCCGGACGGGGGCTGGGTAACGAGCAGTACTTC. The chain recombines TRBV7-6 with TRBJ2-7; tentatively, D is TRBD1 or TRBD2 (6 bases each). CDR3 length: 15 residues. The germline V gene encodes CDR1 SGHVS and CDR2 FNYEAQ. Trimming removed 5 bases from V and 5 bases from J, with 19 bases in between.

This rearrangement joins TRBV4-1 to TRBJ1-2; D not resolved. The V gene's germline CDR1 is MGHRA and CDR2 YSYEKL. The length of the CDR3 is 17 residues. V lost 3 bases, J lost 3 bases, and 20 bases lay in between. CDR3 loop: CASSHPREGNPYYGYTF. The CDR3 nucleotides are TGCGCCAGCAGCCACCCCCGAGAAGGTAATCCCTACTATGGCTACACCTTC.

The rearrangement links TRBV7-9 to TRBJ2-1, with D tentatively TRBD2 (5 bases). The germline V and J ends were trimmed by 5 bases and 7 bases, with 21 bases remaining between them. Germline loops: CDR1 SEHNR, CDR2 FQNEAQ (reference sequence). The CDR3 spans 16 residues. The CDR3 nucleotides read TGTGCCAGCAGCCCACAACGGTCTCGGGGTCGTAATGAGCAGTTCTTC. This translates into CASSPQRSRGRNEQFF.

This clone has more than one count but fewer than ten. The V and J genes are TRBV30 and TRBJ2-2; 9 bases fit TRBD1. J gave up 5 bases and V 7 bases, and 11 bases lay outside the gene matches. Germline V gene lookup returns CDR1 GTSNPN and CDR2 SVGIG (reference sequence). This CDR3 has 15 residues. DNA for the CDR3: TGTGCCTCCCCAGGACAGGGGAGCCTGACCGGGGAGCTGTTTTTT. Amino acid sequence: CASPGQGSLTGELFF.

This chain links TRBV15 with TRBJ1-4, with D perhaps TRBD1 (5 bases). Trimming took 5 bases from V and 4 from J, leaving 14 bases between them. Germline values: CDR1 LNHNV, CDR2 YYDKDF (reference sequence). The CDR3 runs 15 residues. Here the CDR3 reads CATSSPRGVNEKLFF. CDR3 in DNA: TGTGCCACCAGCTCCCCGAGAGGGGTTAATGAAAAACTGTTTTTT. Supplemented by reference TRBV15 and TRBJ1-4, the full variable domain reads DAMVIQNPRYQVTQFGKPVTLSCSQTLNHNVMYWYQQKSSQAPKLLFHYYDKDFNNEADTPDNFQSRRPNTSFCFLDIRSPGLGDTAMYLCATSSPRGVNEKLFFGSGTQLSVL.

The chain couples TRBV27 to TRBJ1-1; a possible D gene is TRBD1 (5 bases). The CDR3 extends over 13 amino acids. V lost 6 bases and J 5 bases, leaving 13 bases between the germline ends. Looked up from germline, CDR1 is MNHEY and CDR2 is SMNVEV (reference sequence). The DNA for the CDR3 is TGTGCCAGCAGGGACATCCCCGAGACTGAAGCTTTCTTT. Amino acids: CASRDIPETEAFF.

This clone was counted between two and nine times. The DNA for the CDR3 is TGTGCCAGCAGCCTCGGAGGGTTTGATGAGCAGTTCTTC. Protein: CASSLGGFDEQFF. The chain carries TRBV9 and TRBJ2-1; maybe TRBD2 (6 bases). CDR1 and CDR2 from the germline V gene are SGDLS and YYNGEE. V was trimmed by 4 bases and J by 8 bases, leaving 13 bases between them. There are 13 residues in the CDR3.

The chain carries TRBV30 and TRBJ1-4, with D possibly TRBD1 on 5 matching bases. Germline V CDR1 and CDR2: GTSNPN, SVGIG (reference sequence). V lost 5 bases and J 6 bases, leaving 19 bases between the germline ends. The CDR3 totals 15 residues. The CDR3 DNA reads TGTGCCTGGTTTATGTCGGGGGATGGGGATGAAAAACTGTTTTTT. It is translated as CAWFMSGDGDEKLFF.

This chain joins TRBV11-1 and TRBJ2-1; 9 nucleotides line up with TRBD1. Germline CDR1 is SGHAT and CDR2 is FQDESV (reference sequence). Trimming took 1 base from V and 5 from J; bases not matched to a gene: 6. The CDR3 sequence is 16 residues long. CDR3 DNA: TGTGCCAGCAGCTTAGAGTTCGGGACAGGGCACAATGAGCAGTTCTTC. This encodes CASSLEFGTGHNEQFF.

The chain employs TRBV29-1 and TRBJ2-1, with D possibly matching TRBD1 (5 bases). The CDR3 has 15 residues. With 6 bases removed from V and 8 bases from J, the gap between germline ends came to 23 bases. CDR1 and CDR2 from the germline V gene are SQVTM and ANQGSEA. Here the CDR3 reads CSVPRAGIGVDEQFF. CDR3 DNA sequence: TGCAGCGTACCCAGGGCAGGGATCGGTGTGGATGAGCAGTTCTTC.